This entry lists 19 T cell receptor beta chains sequenced from one sample in a study of cytomegalovirus exposure and HLA in healthy donors (dated by TCRdb to the late 2010s). Library generation was performed with the immunoSEQ multiplex PCR assay. For the multiplex PCR, a mixture combining 60 forward primers for TCR Vbeta segments and 13 reverse primers for TCR Jbeta segments was used. TCRdb obtained this table from immuneACCESS and retained in-frame rearrangements with V and J assigned. These tables miss some clones; where compared with another copy, unresolved V genes account for less than half of the shortfall, and the remainder is unexplained. This sample comprises about 150,000 clones, about 88% of them detected only once. The ten largest clones capture roughly 2.4% of the sample. The source material was PBMCs. The origin of the receptors is a woman between 18 and 29 years old in good health and CMV-seronegative.

The chain uses TRBV4-3 and TRBJ2-5; D might be TRBD1 (6 bases). The CDR3 has 14 amino acids. V was trimmed by 4 bases and J by 2 bases, leaving 11 bases between them. Germline V CDR1 and CDR2: LGHNA, YSLEER. CDR3 DNA sequence: TGCGCCAGCAGCCCGACAGGACTTCAAGAGACCCAGTACTTC. Translating gives CASSPTGLQETQYF.

The chain employs TRBV6-6 and TRBJ2-2, with D possibly being TRBD2 (6 bases). The CDR3 is 15 residues long. Per germline, CDR1 MNHNY and CDR2 SVGAGI (reference sequence). V gave up 2 bases and J gave up 3 bases, with 10 bases separating them. The CDR3 here is CASSYHGGDTGELFF. DNA of the CDR3: TGTGCCAGCAGTTACCACGGCGGGGACACCGGGGAGCTGTTTTTT.

The chain joins TRBV19 to TRBJ2-1; 9 positions agree with TRBD1. CDR1 and CDR2 (germline): LNHDA, SQIVND (reference sequence). The trim removed 3 bases at V and 8 bases at J, leaving 14 bases unmatched. The length of the CDR3 is 17 residues. CDR3 bases: TGTGCCAGTAGTATTTTTTCCCCGGGACAGGGTCGCGATGAGCAGTTCTTC. Its protein is CASSIFSPGQGRDEQFF. The whole variable domain, remainder taken from reference TRBV19 and TRBJ2-1, is DGGITQSPKYLFRKEGQNVTLSCEQNLNHDAMYWYRQDPGQGLRLIYYSQIVNDFQKGDIAEGYSVSREKKESFPLTVTSAQKNPTAFYLCASSIFSPGQGRDEQFFGPGTRLTVL.

This clone came up a few times. The chain links TRBV5-1 to TRBJ2-7, with D tentatively TRBD1 (6 bases). The length of the CDR3 is 13 residues. The germline gives CDR1 SGHRS, CDR2 YFSETQ. V was clipped by 4 bases and J by 5 bases, with 13 bases between them. The CDR3 reads CASSLQGPDEQYF. DNA for the CDR3: TGCGCCAGCAGCCTACAGGGTCCCGACGAGCAGTACTTC. The full variable domain, with the rest looked up from reference TRBV5-1 and TRBJ2-7, is KAGVTQTPRYLIKTRGQQVTLSCSPISGHRSVSWYQQTPGQGLQFLFEYFSETQRNKGNFPGRFSGRQFSNSRSEMNVSTLELGDSALYLCASSLQGPDEQYFGPGTRLTVT.

This clone was seen a single time. The junction and the germline gene differ at one end; a read error may be behind it. The genes are TRBV5-6 and TRBJ1-6; D gene unclear. This CDR3 is built from 13 residues. Germline lookup yields CDR1 SGHDT and CDR2 YYEEEE. This CDR3 is CASSLTGNSPPHF. The CDR3 bases are TGTGCCAGCAGTTTAACCGGGAATTCACCCCCCCACTTT.

This clone was counted only a few times. This chain links TRBV5-1 with TRBJ1-2; the match to TRBD1 covers 9 bases. The germline V gene encodes CDR1 SGHRS and CDR2 YFSETQ. This CDR3 has 19 amino acids. V lost 2 bases and J lost 1; bases outside the gene matches: 15. The CDR3 DNA reads TGCGCCAGCAGCTTTTTCGGTGGACAGGGGCGAACCTTTAACTATGGCTACACCTTC. It encodes CASSFFGGQGRTFNYGYTF.

J is TRBJ1-3 and V is TRBV6-6; the D gene is possibly TRBD1 (5 bases). CDR1 and CDR2 from the germline V gene are MNHNY and SVGAGI (reference sequence). V was cut by 2 bases and J by 2 bases, with 7 bases left in between. This CDR3 contains 14 residues. CDR3 coding DNA: TGTGCCAGCAGTTACGGGACTCCTGGAAACACCATATATTTT. This sequence encodes CASSYGTPGNTIYF.

This clone was detected only a few times. V usage is TRBV9 and J usage is TRBJ2-7; 8 nucleotides agree with TRBD2. CDR3 size: 15 residues. Trimming at V came to 0 bases and at J to 6 bases, leaving 8 bases not matched to a gene. Germline values: CDR1 SGDLS, CDR2 YYNGEE. CDR3 sequence: CASSVGSGVIVEQYF. CDR3 coding DNA: TGTGCCAGCAGCGTAGGTAGCGGGGTTATTGTCGAGCAGTACTTC. The whole variable domain, filled in from reference TRBV9 and TRBJ2-7, reads DSGVTQTPKHLITATGQRVTLRCSPRSGDLSVYWYQQSLDQGLQFLIQYYNGEERAKGNILERFSAQQFPDLHSELNLSSLELGDSALYFCASSVGSGVIVEQYFGPGTRLTVT.

The chain is built from TRBV18 and TRBJ1-2, with TRBD1 matching 9 bases. The CDR3 has 15 residues. Germline loops: CDR1 KGHSH, CDR2 LQKENI. Unmatched junction bases numbered 10, after V lost 5 bases and J lost 6 bases. CDR3 residues: CASSTGQGGGNGYTF. The CDR3 bases are TGTGCCAGCTCAACGGGACAGGGAGGAGGGAATGGCTACACCTTC.

V and J are TRBV7-9 and TRBJ1-5, with D maybe TRBD1 (5 bases). Looked up from germline, CDR1 is SEHNR and CDR2 is FQNEAQ (reference sequence). The CDR3 covers 16 residues. Trimming stripped 4 bases from V and 1 base from J, with 14 bases between. The CDR3 spells CASSSSTDGSNQPQHF. CDR3 bases: TGTGCCAGCAGCTCCTCGACAGACGGCAGCAATCAGCCCCAGCATTTT.

The chain uses TRBV7-3 and TRBJ2-3; 9 bases line up with TRBD2. The CDR3 consists of 14 residues. Germline V gene sequence: CDR1 SGHTA, CDR2 FQGTGA. After removal of 6 bases from V and 4 bases from J, the junction contained 5 bases not matched to a gene. The CDR3 nucleotides read TGTGCCAGCAGTTCGCTAGCGGGATCAGATACGCAGTATTTT. The encoded protein is CASSSLAGSDTQYF.

J is TRBJ2-1 and V is TRBV27; 10 nucleotides agree with TRBD1. CDR3 length: 16 residues. V shed 5 bases and J 5 bases; nucleotides not matched to a gene: 9. In germline, CDR1 is MNHEY, CDR2 SMNVEV (reference sequence). As DNA, the CDR3 is TGTGCCAGCAGTCCTGGGGGACAGGGGAATAACAATGAGCAGTTCTTC. This sequence encodes CASSPGGQGNNNEQFF.

This chain joins TRBV6-5 and TRBJ2-7, with 8 bases lining up with TRBD1. Losses at the gene ends were 2 bases for V and 3 bases for J; bases not matched to a gene: 6. This CDR3 contains 15 residues. The germline V gene encodes CDR1 MNHEY and CDR2 SVGAGI. The CDR3, as DNA: TGTGCCAGCAGTTACGCCAGGGGGCTTGACTACGAGCAGTACTTC. Translation: CASSYARGLDYEQYF.

CDR3 nucleotides: TGTGCCAGCAGGGAGGGACTAGCAGGACGATACGAGCAGTACTTC. As protein: CASREGLAGRYEQYF. The rearrangement joins TRBV2 to TRBJ2-7; 9 positions agree with TRBD2. Germline lookup yields CDR1 SNHLY and CDR2 FYNNEI. CDR3 length: 15 residues. Trimming took 6 bases from V and 4 from J; bases not matched to a gene: 10.

The CDR3 DNA follows: TGCAGCGTTGATGACAGGGGGCGCCAAGAGACCCAGTACTTC. It translates to CSVDDRGRQETQYF. This sequence joins TRBV29-1 and TRBJ2-5; TRBD1 aligns across 10 bases. The ends lost 3 bases at V and 1 base at J; junction bases unmatched: 2. The CDR3 contains 14 residues. The germline V gene encodes CDR1 SQVTM and CDR2 ANQGSEA.

The chain carries TRBV5-8 and TRBJ2-7, with 7 bases fitting TRBD1. Germline loops: CDR1 SGHTS, CDR2 YDEGEE. CDR3 size: 13 residues. The V gene end was trimmed by 1 base and the J gene end by 2 bases; junction bases not matched to a gene: 0. The CDR3 DNA reads as TGTGCCAGCAGCTTGACAGGGGCCTACGAGCAGTACTTC. This translates into CASSLTGAYEQYF.

The rearrangement uses TRBV27 and TRBJ1-5; no definite D call. Germline CDR1 MNHEY, CDR2 SMNVEV (reference sequence). Trimming removed 1 base at V and 4 bases at J, with 8 bases between. The CDR3 has 14 residues. The CDR3 DNA reads TGTGCCAGCAGTTTATTCTCAGCGAATCAGCCCCAGCATTTT. Translating gives CASSLFSANQPQHF.

The V call is TRBV5-1, the J call TRBJ2-5, with 12 bases aligning to TRBD2. Trimming took 0 bases from V and 5 from J; bases not matched to a gene: 8. The CDR3 is made up of 17 amino acids. The germline V gene encodes CDR1 SGHRS and CDR2 YFSETQ. CDR3 in amino acids: CASSLGLAGVGGETQYF. CDR3 DNA: TGCGCCAGCAGCTTGGGACTAGCGGGAGTAGGAGGGGAGACCCAGTACTTC.

This clone was counted a few times. The rearrangement joins TRBV5-1 to TRBJ2-5; the match to TRBD2 covers 9 bases. The ends lost 3 bases at V and 10 bases at J; junction bases unmatched: 7. Germline assignment: CDR1 SGHRS and CDR2 YFSETQ. This CDR3 region has 13 residues. The DNA of the CDR3 is TGCGCCAGCAGCTCGGTAGCGGGAGACAACCAGTACTTC. This gives the protein CASSSVAGDNQYF.